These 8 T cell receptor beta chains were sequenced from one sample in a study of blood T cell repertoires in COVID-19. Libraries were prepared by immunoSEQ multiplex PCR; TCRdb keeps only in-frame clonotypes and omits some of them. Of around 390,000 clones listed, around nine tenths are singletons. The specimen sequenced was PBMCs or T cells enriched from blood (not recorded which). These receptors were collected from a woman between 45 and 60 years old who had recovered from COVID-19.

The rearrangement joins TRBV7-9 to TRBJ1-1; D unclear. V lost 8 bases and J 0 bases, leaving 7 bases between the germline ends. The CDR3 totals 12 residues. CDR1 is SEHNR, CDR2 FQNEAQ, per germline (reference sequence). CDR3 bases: TGTGCCAGCTCCGGTGTGAACACTGAAGCTTTCTTT. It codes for CASSGVNTEAFF.

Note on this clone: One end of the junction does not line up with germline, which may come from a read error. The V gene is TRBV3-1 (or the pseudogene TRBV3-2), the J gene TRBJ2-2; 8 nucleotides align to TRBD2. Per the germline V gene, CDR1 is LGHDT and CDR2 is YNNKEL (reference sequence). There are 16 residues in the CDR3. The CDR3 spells CASSQIRGGATRELFF. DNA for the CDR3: TGTGCCAGCAGCCAAATACGGGGGGGGGCCACCAGGGAGCTGTTTTTT.

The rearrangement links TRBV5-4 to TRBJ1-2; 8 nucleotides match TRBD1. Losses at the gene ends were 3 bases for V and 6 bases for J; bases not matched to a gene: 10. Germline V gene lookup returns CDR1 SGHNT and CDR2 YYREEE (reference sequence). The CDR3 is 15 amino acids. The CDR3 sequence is CASSSRIQGAHGYTF. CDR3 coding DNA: TGTGCCAGCAGCTCCCGCATTCAGGGGGCCCATGGCTACACCTTC.

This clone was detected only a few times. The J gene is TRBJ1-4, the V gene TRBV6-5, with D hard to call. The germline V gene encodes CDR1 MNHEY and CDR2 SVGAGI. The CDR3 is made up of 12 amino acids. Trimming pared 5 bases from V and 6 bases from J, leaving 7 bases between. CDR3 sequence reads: CASSQDYEKLFF. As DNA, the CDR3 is TGTGCCAGCAGTCAGGATTATGAAAAACTGTTTTTT.

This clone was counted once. DNA for the CDR3: TGTGCCAGCAGCTTCTCGTGGGTAGTCGGGGCTGAAGCTTTCTTT. Protein sequence: CASSFSWVVGAEAFF. V usage is TRBV7-8 and J usage is TRBJ1-1, with D unclear. The CDR3 is made up of 15 amino acids. Trimming cost V 3 bases and J 6 bases, with 17 bases left between them. Looked up from germline, CDR1 is SGHVS and CDR2 is FQNEAQ.

The CDR3 nucleotides are TGTGCCAGCAGTTTTGGCAGGGGGCTGAACACTGAAGCTTTCTTT. Protein sequence: CASSFGRGLNTEAFF. The V and J genes are TRBV28 and TRBJ1-1; TRBD1 aligns across 8 bases. The CDR3 consists of 15 residues. In germline, CDR1 is MDHEN, CDR2 SYDVKM. Losses at the gene ends were 3 bases for V and 0 bases for J; bases not matched to a gene: 3.

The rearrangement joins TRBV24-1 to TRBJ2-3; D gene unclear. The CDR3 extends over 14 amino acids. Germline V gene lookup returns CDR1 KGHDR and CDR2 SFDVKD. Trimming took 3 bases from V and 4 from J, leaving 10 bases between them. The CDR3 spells CATSDRWRPDTQYF. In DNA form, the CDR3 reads TGTGCCACCAGTGATCGTTGGAGACCAGATACGCAGTATTTT.

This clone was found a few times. CDR3 amino acids: CASSQGIGQMNTEAFF. The CDR3 region has the DNA TGTGCCAGCAGCCAAGGCATCGGACAGATGAACACTGAAGCTTTCTTT. The chain employs TRBV4-2 and TRBJ1-1; tentatively, D is TRBD1 (6 bases). Per germline, CDR1 LGHNA and CDR2 YNFKEQ. Trimming cost V 1 base and J 0 bases, with 12 bases left between them. The CDR3 sequence is 16 residues long.